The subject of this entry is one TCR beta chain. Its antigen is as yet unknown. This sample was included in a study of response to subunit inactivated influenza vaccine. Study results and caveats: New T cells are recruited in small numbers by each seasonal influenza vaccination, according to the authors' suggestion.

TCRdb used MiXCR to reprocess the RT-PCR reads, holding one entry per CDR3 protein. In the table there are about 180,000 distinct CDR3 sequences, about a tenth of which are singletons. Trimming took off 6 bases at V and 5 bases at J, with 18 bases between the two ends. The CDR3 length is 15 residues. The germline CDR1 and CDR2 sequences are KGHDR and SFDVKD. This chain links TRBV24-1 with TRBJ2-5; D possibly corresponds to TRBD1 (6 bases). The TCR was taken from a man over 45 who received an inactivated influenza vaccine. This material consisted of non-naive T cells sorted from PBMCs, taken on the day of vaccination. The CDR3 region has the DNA TGTGCCACCAGTCGGACAGCCGAGTTGGGGGAGACCCAGTACTTC. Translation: CATSRTAELGETQYF.